The TCR beta chain under discussion was sequenced for a study of blood T cells in healthy people across ages. About the research overall: With template switching, about one barcoded beta molecule was captured per two T cells.

This clonotype was seen ten or more times. What it recognizes is unknown. Using a J-beta primer mix together with a sample-barcoded 5' primer, a second PCR was run for roughly 6 to 12 cycles. TCRdb ran MiXCR on the 5' RACE reads and lists one entry per CDR3 protein. The data show 800,000 to 950,000 distinct CDR3 sequences, roughly 29% seen once. Study results and caveats: Age advanced and TCR beta diversity per million T cells fell, roughly linearly.

The same specimen was also included in a second study, on T cells of mothers and their children. That paper notes: Similar thymic selection effects on TCR recombination output appear in pairs, both related and unrelated. Overlap ran slightly, non-significantly higher for related than unrelated mother-child pairs.

The receptor's source is a middle-aged woman in good health. The sequenced sample was blood.

The CDR3 DNA reads as TGTGCCAGCAGTGAATTAGGGGGAACTTCACCCCTCCACTTT. It encodes CASSELGGTSPLHF. V gene TRBV25-1 combines with J gene TRBJ1-6, with a possible D match to TRBD1 (6 bases). The CDR3 is 14 residues long. V was pared by 1 base and J by 9 bases, with 10 bases between. Per the germline V gene, CDR1 is MGHDK and CDR2 is SYGVNS.